Listed here are 9 T cell receptor beta chains from one sample, sequenced in a study of blood T cell repertoires in COVID-19. The assay was immunoSEQ multiplex PCR, and TCRdb's table has in-frame clones only and misses some. The sample has 200,000 to 250,000 clones, 80% to 90% seen once. The sample taken for sequencing was peripheral blood. All receptors come from a woman aged 55 to 70 who had recovered from COVID-19.

The chain combines TRBV19 with TRBJ2-6; a possible D gene is TRBD2 (5 bases). The length of the CDR3 is 13 residues. From germline, CDR1 is LNHDA and CDR2 SQIVND (reference sequence). With 5 bases removed from V and 9 bases from J, the gap between germline ends came to 11 bases. DNA of the CDR3: TGTGCCAGTAGTTCCCGGGGTGGCAACGTCCTGACTTTC. It yields the protein CASSSRGGNVLTF.

This clone was observed a single time. The V gene is TRBV2, the J gene TRBJ1-2; 10 nucleotides align to TRBD1. Germline V gene data show CDR1 as SNHLY and CDR2 as FYNNEI. The V gene end was trimmed by 8 bases and the J gene end by 7 bases; junction bases not matched to a gene: 7. This CDR3 has 13 amino acids. CDR3 coding DNA: TGTGCCAGCCAGGGACAGGGGACTGGTGGCTACACCTTC. Amino acid sequence: CASQGQGTGGYTF.

The V gene is TRBV11-2, the J gene TRBJ2-7; TRBD1 matches 7 bases. In germline, CDR1 is SGHAT, CDR2 FQNNGV. The CDR3 contains 13 residues. With 3 bases clipped from V and 7 bases from J, the junction kept 6 bases outside the gene matches. Written as DNA, the CDR3 is TGTGCCAGCAGCTTGGACAGGTTACGAGAGCAGTACTTC. It translates to CASSLDRLREQYF. The whole variable domain, remainder taken from reference TRBV11-2 and TRBJ2-7, is EAGVAQSPRYKIIEKRQSVAFWCNPISGHATLYWYQQILGQGPKLLIQFQNNGVVDDSQLPKDRFSAERLKGVDSTLKIQPAKLEDSAVYLCASSLDRLREQYFGPGTRLTVT.

V is TRBV7-8 and J is TRBJ1-2; D call uncertain. V was clipped by 2 bases and J by 5 bases, with 6 bases between them. The germline gives CDR1 SGHVS, CDR2 FQNEAQ. The CDR3 loop spans 12 amino acids. The CDR3 here is CASSLSGYGYTF. In DNA, the CDR3 is TGTGCCAGCAGCTTATCGGGGTATGGCTACACCTTC.

The CDR3 region has the DNA TGTGCCAGTAGTATCAGTCGGGGAGGGCCCCAAAACATTCAGTACTTC. It translates to CASSISRGGPQNIQYF. The chain employs TRBV19 and TRBJ2-4; TRBD2 matches at 7 bases. The V segment lost 3 bases and the J segment 5 bases; nucleotides outside the gene matches: 10. Germline CDR1 reads LNHDA; CDR2 reads SQIVND (reference sequence). This CDR3 is built from 16 residues.

CDR3 bases: TGTGCCAGCAGCGGAGAAGGGGACTTCACGTCTGAGCAGTTCTTC. It yields the protein CASSGEGDFTSEQFF. V gene TRBV6-6 combines with J gene TRBJ2-1, with D possibly TRBD2 on 6 matching bases. The CDR3 is made up of 15 amino acids. Per germline, CDR1 MNHNY and CDR2 SVGAGI (reference sequence). V lost 6 bases, J lost 9 bases, and 21 bases lay in between.

V gene TRBV19 combines with J gene TRBJ2-6; perhaps TRBD1 as D (5 bases). The germline gives CDR1 LNHDA, CDR2 SQIVND (reference sequence). The CDR3 contains 15 residues. V shed 2 bases and J shed 1 base, with 6 bases lying between them. The CDR3 nucleotides read TGTGCCAGTAGTATACAGGGTTCTGGGGCCAACGTCCTGACTTTC. Its translation: CASSIQGSGANVLTF.

The V gene is TRBV9, the J gene TRBJ1-3; D unclear. Trimming removed 0 bases at V and 0 bases at J, with 7 bases between. The germline gives CDR1 SGDLS, CDR2 YYNGEE. CDR3 length equals 15 residues. The DNA for the CDR3 is TGTGCCAGCAGCGTAGATCCTCGCTCTGGAAACACCATATATTTT. Translating it yields CASSVDPRSGNTIYF.

This rearrangement joins TRBV19 to TRBJ1-2; D not certain. Deletions cut 3 bases from V and 4 bases from J, with 12 bases between. The CDR3 extends over 14 amino acids. The germline gives CDR1 LNHDA, CDR2 SQIVND (reference sequence). The CDR3 nucleotides read TGTGCCAGTAGTATCCCTTTGGCTGGCTATGGCTACACCTTC. Amino acid sequence: CASSIPLAGYGYTF.